These 20 T cell receptor beta chains originate from one sample sequenced in a study of T-cell reconstitution after alpha-beta-depleted transplantation in children. Unique molecular identifiers were incorporated during preparation of the TCRbeta library. Via MiXCR, TCRdb re-called the PCR reads, giving one row per CDR3 protein. Among 800,000 to 1,000,000 distinct CDR3 sequences listed, roughly 29% were seen once. Sequences were derived from PBMCs, mostly from graft donor cells, sampled 360 days after TCRalphabeta/CD19-depleted stem cell transplant. Receptors were obtained from a boy younger than two who had a stem cell transplant for SCID, so the T cells may come from the graft donor.

This clonotype was recorded many times. This chain joins TRBV7-2 and TRBJ2-5, with D possibly matching TRBD1 (6 bases). Germline CDR1 and CDR2: SGHTA and FQGNSA. The CDR3 runs 17 residues. V was clipped by 5 bases and J by 4 bases, with 23 bases between them. Written as DNA, the CDR3 is TGTGCCAGCAGCATACGTTTAGGACAGCTTTATGCAGAGACCCAGTACTTC. This gives the protein CASSIRLGQLYAETQYF.

Many counts were recorded for this clonotype. The J gene is TRBJ1-1, the V gene TRBV10-3, with D possibly TRBD1 on 6 matching bases. Germline V gene sequence: CDR1 ENHRY, CDR2 SYGVKD. The ends were cut back, 11 bases at V and 3 bases at J, with 16 bases in the middle. The CDR3 runs to 13 residues. The CDR3 DNA follows: TGTGCCCCCAGACGGGGGCAGGACACTGAAGCTTTCTTT. Translated: CAPRRGQDTEAFF.

The chain combines TRBV6-4 with TRBJ2-3; TRBD1 agrees at 9 bases. J gave up 6 bases and V 8 bases, and 24 bases lay outside the gene matches. The CDR3 extends over 19 amino acids. Germline lookup yields CDR1 MRHNA and CDR2 SNTAGT. The chain's CDR3 is CASSIAHRGRRHTSDTQYF. CDR3 nucleotide sequence: TGTGCCAGCTCCATAGCCCACAGGGGGCGCCGACACACATCCGATACGCAGTATTTT.

Only a few counts were recorded for this clonotype. The rearrangement uses TRBV4-1 and TRBJ2-3; 9 nucleotides agree with TRBD2. Germline values: CDR1 MGHRA, CDR2 YSYEKL. This CDR3 is 15 amino acids long. J was trimmed by 3 bases and V by 1 base; bases with no gene match: 2. The CDR3, as DNA: TGCGCCAGCAGCCAAGCTAGCGGGGTAACAGATACGCAGTATTTT. It specifies CASSQASGVTDTQYF.

This clonotype was observed a few times. The V call is TRBV20-1, the J call TRBJ1-5; D call uncertain. The CDR3 is 14 residues long. The germline V gene has CDR1 DFQATT and CDR2 SNEGSKA (reference sequence). V lost 5 bases and J lost 10, with 21 bases in between. CDR3 amino acids: CSALRWGELGPQHF. Written as DNA, the CDR3 is TGCAGTGCTTTACGATGGGGTGAGCTAGGACCCCAGCATTTT.

This clonotype has only a few counts. CDR3 in DNA: TGCGCCAGCAGCCAAACGAGTAATGAAAAACTGTTTTTT. This sequence encodes CASSQTSNEKLFF. This chain uses TRBV4-1 with TRBJ1-4; no definite D call. The CDR3 contains 13 residues. Germline lookup yields CDR1 MGHRA and CDR2 YSYEKL. Trimming took 2 bases from V and 4 from J, leaving 5 bases between them.

This clonotype was detected only a few times. The chain recombines TRBV7-9 with TRBJ2-7, with 10 nucleotides matching TRBD2. V dropped 5 bases and J dropped 11; count of bases not matched to a gene: 6. The CDR3 consists of 12 residues. CDR1 is SEHNR, CDR2 FQNEAQ, per germline (reference sequence). The CDR3 loop is CASSRTSGAEYF. For the CDR3, the DNA is TGTGCCAGCAGCCGGACTAGCGGTGCCGAGTACTTC.

The genes are TRBV5-1 and TRBJ2-7, with 10 bases fitting TRBD1. The CDR3 is made up of 15 amino acids. Germline CDR1 and CDR2: SGHRS and YFSETQ. Unmatched junction bases numbered 8, after V lost 3 bases and J lost 5 bases. The CDR3 loop reads CASSSGTGEMNEQYF. As DNA, the CDR3 is TGCGCCAGCAGCTCGGGGACAGGGGAAATGAACGAGCAGTACTTC.

The sample holds a few counts of this clonotype. The chain links TRBV7-2 to TRBJ2-4, with D maybe TRBD2 (6 bases). This CDR3 region has 15 residues. Trimming removed 5 bases at V and 10 bases at J, with 21 bases between. The V gene's germline CDR1 is SGHTA and CDR2 FQGNSA. The CDR3 DNA follows: TGTGCCAGCAGCGCCCGGGACTGGGCTATAGGAATTCAGTACTTC. It encodes CASSARDWAIGIQYF. The full variable domain, rest sourced from reference TRBV7-2 and TRBJ2-4, is GAGVSQSPSNKVTEKGKDVELRCDPISGHTALYWYRQSLGQGLEFLIYFQGNSAPDKSGLPSDRFSAERTGGSVSTLTIQRTQQEDSAVYLCASSARDWAIGIQYFGAGTRLSVL.

This clonotype came up a few times. The chain employs TRBV6-1 and TRBJ2-1; D not resolved. The CDR3 is 15 amino acids. Germline CDR1 MNHNS, CDR2 SASEGT. The V end lost 6 bases, the J end lost 6 bases, and 18 bases lay between the germline ends. The CDR3 DNA sequence: TGTGCCAGCAGCCGCGGCCTCGCGGTCTTCAATGAGCAGTTCTTC. Translating it yields CASSRGLAVFNEQFF.

V usage is TRBV12-3 or TRBV12-4 and J usage is TRBJ2-1; 11 bases align to TRBD2. J was trimmed by 6 bases and V by 7 bases; bases with no gene match: 8. CDR3 length: 15 residues. The CDR3 here is CASTALAGASNEQFF. CDR3 nucleotide sequence: TGTGCCAGCACCGCACTAGCGGGGGCCAGCAATGAGCAGTTCTTC.

In its sample, this clonotype was seen a few times. V and J are TRBV12-3 or TRBV12-4 and TRBJ2-3; D unclear. V was shortened by 8 bases and J by 2 bases, with 17 bases between the two germline ends. The CDR3 totals 15 residues. Here the CDR3 DNA reads TGTGCCAGCTGGCCCATAGGTGACCCCACAGATACGCAGTATTTT. Its protein is CASWPIGDPTDTQYF.

The chain combines TRBV20-1 with TRBJ2-3; perhaps TRBD2 as D (5 bases). Germline CDR1 DFQATT, CDR2 SNEGSKA (reference sequence). Trimming removed 3 bases at V and 2 bases at J, with 21 bases between. The CDR3 contains 17 residues. The CDR3 loop reads CSARMTVLRGHTDTQYF. Written as DNA, the CDR3 is TGCAGTGCTAGGATGACGGTCCTCCGGGGTCACACAGATACGCAGTATTTT.

The sample holds a few counts of this clonotype. V gene TRBV12-3 or TRBV12-4 combines with J gene TRBJ1-1; 10 nucleotides match TRBD1. V lost 3 bases to trimming and J lost 2 bases; unmatched junction nucleotides: 12. This CDR3 region has 18 residues. In nucleotides, the CDR3 is TGTGCCAGCAGTTTTTTTTTCCTTGGGACAGGGGCCAACACTGAAGCTTTCTTT. Protein: CASSFFFLGTGANTEAFF.

In its sample, this clonotype was seen a few times. This chain links TRBV6-5 with TRBJ2-1; no firm D call. The CDR3 loop spans 11 amino acids. In germline, CDR1 is MNHEY, CDR2 SVGAGI. With 6 bases removed from V and 10 bases from J, the gap between germline ends came to 10 bases. The chain's CDR3 is CASRSLGEQFF. For the CDR3, the DNA is TGTGCCAGCAGGTCGCTTGGGGAGCAGTTCTTC.

The chain carries TRBV7-8 and TRBJ1-1; D possibly corresponds to TRBD1 (5 bases). V was clipped by 1 base and J by 1 base, with 13 bases between them. Germline assignment: CDR1 SGHVS and CDR2 FQNEAQ. The CDR3 runs 16 residues. DNA of the CDR3: TGTGCCAGCAGCTTAGTGCCGCGTGGGGCGAACACTGAAGCTTTCTTT. Translation: CASSLVPRGANTEAFF. The full variable domain, completed using reference TRBV7-8 and TRBJ1-1, is GAGVSQSPRYKVAKRGQDVALRCDPISGHVSLFWYQQALGQGPEFLTYFQNEAQLDKSGLPSDRFFAERPEGSVSTLKIQRTQQEDSAVYLCASSLVPRGANTEAFFGQGTRLTVV.

This clonotype was seen a few times. The chain joins TRBV5-1 to TRBJ2-2, with unresolved D. In germline, CDR1 is SGHRS, CDR2 YFSETQ. V dropped 2 bases and J dropped 3 bases, with 11 bases sitting between them. The CDR3 runs to 15 residues. The CDR3 DNA reads TGCGCCAGCAGCTTCACAACATCTTACACCGGGGAGCTGTTTTTT. This codes for CASSFTTSYTGELFF.

In its sample, this clonotype was seen a few times. The V call is TRBV5-6, the J call TRBJ2-7; TRBD1 matches at 8 bases. Germline V CDR1 and CDR2: SGHDT, YYEEEE. V dropped 4 bases and J dropped 2; count of bases not matched to a gene: 14. This CDR3 contains 17 residues. CDR3 sequence (DNA): TGTGCCAGCAGCCCCCCGATCGGGACAGGTCTACCCTACGAGCAGTACTTC. This gives the protein CASSPPIGTGLPYEQYF.

The CDR3 DNA follows: TGTGCCTGGGGGGACGTAATCTACGAGCAGTACTTC. Protein product: CAWGDVIYEQYF. The rearrangement uses TRBV30 and TRBJ2-7; D could derive from TRBD1 or TRBD2 (5 bases each). From germline, CDR1 is GTSNPN and CDR2 SVGIG (reference sequence). The CDR3 consists of 12 residues. The V end lost 5 bases, the J end lost 3 bases, and 11 bases lay between the germline ends.

The sample holds a few counts of this clonotype. The V call is TRBV5-1, the J call TRBJ2-3; D perhaps matches TRBD2 (5 bases). The CDR3 has 15 residues. Germline values: CDR1 SGHRS, CDR2 YFSETQ. V was cut by 0 bases and J by 4 bases, with 12 bases left in between. The CDR3 region is CASSLVFRGPDTQYF. The CDR3 nucleotides are TGCGCCAGCAGCTTGGTATTTCGGGGTCCAGATACGCAGTATTTT.